The present TCR beta chain was sequenced within a study of T cells in Graves' hyperthyroidism and ophthalmopathy. Regions amplified from RNA transcripts were the TCR beta CDR3 regions. Researchers ran a first-round RT-PCR on the TCR CDR3 using the HTBI primer set. TCRdb re-derived calls from the multiplex PCR reads in MiXCR, one entry per CDR3 protein. The table shows approximately 400,000 distinct CDR3 sequences, with roughly 19% occurring only once. V lost 0 bases and J lost 8; bases outside the gene matches: 3. Germline V gene data show CDR1 as LGHNA and CDR2 as YNFKEQ. The CDR3 has 15 amino acids.

Sequencing input: blood. The receptor's source is a woman aged 18-30 years with Graves' hyperthyroidism. This chain joins TRBV4-2 and TRBJ1-6; 8 positions agree with TRBD1. CDR3 region: CASSQEDREYSPLHF. In DNA, the CDR3 is TGTGCCAGCAGCCAAGAGGACAGGGAATATTCACCCCTCCACTTT.